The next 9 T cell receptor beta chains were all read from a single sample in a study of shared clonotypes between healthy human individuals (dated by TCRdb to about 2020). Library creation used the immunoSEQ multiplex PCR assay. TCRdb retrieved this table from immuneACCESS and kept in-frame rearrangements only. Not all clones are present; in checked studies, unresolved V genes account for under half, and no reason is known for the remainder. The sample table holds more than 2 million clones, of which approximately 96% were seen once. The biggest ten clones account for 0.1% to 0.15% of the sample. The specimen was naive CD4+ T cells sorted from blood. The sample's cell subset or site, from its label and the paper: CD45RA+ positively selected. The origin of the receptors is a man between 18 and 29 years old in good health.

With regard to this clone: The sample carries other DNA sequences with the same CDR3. The CDR3 coding sequence is TGTGCCAGCAGCGTGGGGGACAGGGGGACAGATACGCAGTATTTT. Its protein is CASSVGDRGTDTQYF. The J gene is TRBJ2-3, the V gene TRBV9, with 11 bases fitting TRBD1. The CDR3 has 15 amino acids. Per the germline V gene, CDR1 is SGDLS and CDR2 is YYNGEE. With 2 bases clipped from V and 3 bases from J, the junction kept 2 bases outside the gene matches.

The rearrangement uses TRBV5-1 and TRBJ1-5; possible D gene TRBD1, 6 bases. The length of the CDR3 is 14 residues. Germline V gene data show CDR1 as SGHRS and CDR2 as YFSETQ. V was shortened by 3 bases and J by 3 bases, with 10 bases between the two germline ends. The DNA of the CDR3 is TGCGCCAGCAGCTACGGGACACCCAATCAGCCCCAGCATTTT. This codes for CASSYGTPNQPQHF.

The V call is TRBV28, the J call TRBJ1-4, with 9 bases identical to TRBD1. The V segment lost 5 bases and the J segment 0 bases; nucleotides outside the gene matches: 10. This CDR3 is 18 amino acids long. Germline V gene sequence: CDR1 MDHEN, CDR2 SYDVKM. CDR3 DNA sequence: TGTGCCAGCAGTCTACCCGGACAGGGGTCCGCAACTAATGAAAAACTGTTTTTT. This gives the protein CASSLPGQGSATNEKLFF.

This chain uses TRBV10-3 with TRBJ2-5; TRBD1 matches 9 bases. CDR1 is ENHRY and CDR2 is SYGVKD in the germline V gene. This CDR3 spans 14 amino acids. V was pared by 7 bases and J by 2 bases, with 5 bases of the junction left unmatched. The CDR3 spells CAIKAGQGQETQYF. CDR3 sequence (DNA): TGTGCCATCAAAGCCGGACAGGGGCAAGAGACCCAGTACTTC.

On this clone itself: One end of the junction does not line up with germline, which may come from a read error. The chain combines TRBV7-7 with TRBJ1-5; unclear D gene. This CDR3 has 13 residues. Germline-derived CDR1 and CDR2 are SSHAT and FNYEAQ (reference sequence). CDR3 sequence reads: CASSLAKGQPQHF. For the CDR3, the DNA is TGTGCTAGCAGCTTGGCCAAAGGTCAGCCCCAGCATTTT.

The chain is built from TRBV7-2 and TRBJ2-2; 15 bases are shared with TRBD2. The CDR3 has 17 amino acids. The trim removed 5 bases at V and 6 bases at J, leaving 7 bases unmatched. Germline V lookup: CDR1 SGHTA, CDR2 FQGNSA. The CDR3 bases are TGTGCCAGCAGCCACGGACTAGCGGGAGGGCCATCCGGGGAGCTGTTTTTT. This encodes CASSHGLAGGPSGELFF.

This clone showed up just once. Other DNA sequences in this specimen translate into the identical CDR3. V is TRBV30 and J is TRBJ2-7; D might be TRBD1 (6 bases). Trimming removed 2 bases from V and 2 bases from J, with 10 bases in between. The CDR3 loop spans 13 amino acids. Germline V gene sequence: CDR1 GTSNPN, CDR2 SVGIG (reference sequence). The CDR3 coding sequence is TGTGCCTGGAGTCGAGGGGGACCCTACGAGCAGTACTTC. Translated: CAWSRGGPYEQYF.

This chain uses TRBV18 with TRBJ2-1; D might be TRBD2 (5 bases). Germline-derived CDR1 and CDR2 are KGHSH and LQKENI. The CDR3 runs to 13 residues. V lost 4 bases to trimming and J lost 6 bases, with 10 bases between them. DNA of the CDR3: TGTGCCAGCTCACGAAAAGGGAGCAATGAGCAGTTCTTC. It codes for CASSRKGSNEQFF.

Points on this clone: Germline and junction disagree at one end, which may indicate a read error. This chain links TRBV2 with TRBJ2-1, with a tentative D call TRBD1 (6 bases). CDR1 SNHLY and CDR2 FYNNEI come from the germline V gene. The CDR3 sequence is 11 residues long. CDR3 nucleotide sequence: TGTGCCAGCAGTGAAGCCCAGGGGAGAATCTTC. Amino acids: CASSEAQGRIF. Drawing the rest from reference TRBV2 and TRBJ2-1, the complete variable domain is EPEVTQTPSHQVTQMGQEVILRCVPISNHLYFYWYRQILGQKVEFLVSFYNNEISEKSEIFDDQFSVERPDGSNFTLKIRSTKLEDSAMYFCASSEAQGRIFGPGTRLTVL.